The 14 T cell receptor beta chains below come from one sample, sequenced in a study of graft-versus-host responses after intestinal transplantation. To release intraepithelial and lamina propria lymphocytes, the graft tissue was processed. Assay: immunoSEQ multiplex PCR; the TCRdb copy retains only in-frame clones and omits some. The table has approximately 15,000 clones, about 61% seen once. Sequencing was performed on ileum tissue, taken 524 days after transplant. All receptors derive from a human patient who received an intestinal transplant, so some T cells may come from the graft donor.

This clone was found a few times. The chain carries TRBV6-1 and TRBJ1-1; TRBD1 is a possible D gene (6 bases). CDR1 and CDR2 (germline): MNHNS, SASEGT. With 2 bases removed from V and 7 bases from J, the gap between germline ends came to 14 bases. The CDR3 is 14 amino acids. The CDR3 sequence: CASSELDSKDEAFF. CDR3 DNA sequence: TGTGCCAGCAGTGAATTGGACAGTAAAGATGAAGCTTTCTTT.

The chain recombines TRBV10-1 with TRBJ1-1; the D gene is possibly TRBD1 (5 bases). Germline CDR1 WNHNN, CDR2 SYGVQD (reference sequence). V was cut by 0 bases and J by 11 bases, with 13 bases left in between. CDR3 length: 13 amino acids. This CDR3 reads CASSESVRGDAFF. DNA of the CDR3: TGCGCCAGCAGTGAGTCGGTTAGGGGCGATGCTTTCTTT.

CDR3: CASSQNAANYEQYF. CDR3 sequence (DNA): TGTGCCAGCAGCCAGAACGCAGCGAACTACGAGCAGTACTTC. V and J are TRBV7-9 and TRBJ2-7, with no clear D. This CDR3 region has 14 residues. V lost 5 bases and J lost 3, with 14 bases in between. CDR1 is SEHNR and CDR2 is FQNEAQ in the germline V gene (reference sequence).

By sample share, this clone is medium-sized. Other nucleotide sequences in the sample specify the same CDR3. The rearrangement joins TRBV4-3 to TRBJ1-4; TRBD1 is a possible D gene (6 bases). This CDR3 contains 16 residues. Germline assignment: CDR1 LGHNA and CDR2 YSLEER. Trimming removed 0 bases at V and 2 bases at J, with 10 bases between. In DNA, the CDR3 is TGCGCCAGCAGCCAAGAAACAGGGTTCACTAATGAAAAACTGTTTTTT. Amino acids: CASSQETGFTNEKLFF.

V and J are TRBV7-3 and TRBJ2-6; TRBD1 might be the D (5 bases). CDR1 and CDR2 (germline): SGHTA, FQGTGA. This CDR3 is built from 24 residues. The V and J ends lost 1 base and 2 bases respectively, with 33 bases between them. The CDR3 loop reads CASSLRPNSLTKGSRAPGANVLTF. CDR3 nucleotide sequence: TGTGCCAGCAGCTTAAGGCCCAACAGTCTCACGAAGGGAAGCAGGGCCCCTGGGGCCAACGTCCTGACTTTC.

The chain has TRBV11-2 and TRBJ2-7, with no clear D. The length of the CDR3 is 12 residues. Between the trimmed V and J ends, which lost 3 bases and 6 bases, there was a span of 9 bases. In germline, CDR1 is SGHAT, CDR2 FQNNGV. This CDR3 is CASSFLTSEQYF. The DNA of the CDR3 is TGTGCCAGCAGCTTCCTTACTTCCGAGCAGTACTTC.

The chain has TRBV19 and TRBJ1-2; D perhaps matches TRBD1 (5 bases). This CDR3 contains 13 residues. The germline V gene has CDR1 LNHDA and CDR2 SQIVND (reference sequence). V lost 5 bases and J 7 bases, leaving 14 bases between the germline ends. The CDR3 nucleotides read TGTGCCAGTAGTCGGCAGGGTGGTAGTGGCTACACCTTC. This codes for CASSRQGGSGYTF.

The chain couples TRBV7-2 to TRBJ1-5; D possibly corresponds to TRBD1 (5 bases). Germline CDR1 and CDR2: SGHTA and FQGNSA. CDR3 length equals 14 residues. The germline V and J ends were trimmed by 1 base and 5 bases, with 9 bases remaining between them. The CDR3 loop is CASSLVIRDQPQHF. DNA for the CDR3: TGTGCCAGCAGCTTAGTGATCAGGGATCAGCCCCAGCATTTT. The variable domain in full, with the rest retrieved from reference TRBV7-2 and TRBJ1-5, is GAGVSQSPSNKVTEKGKDVELRCDPISGHTALYWYRQSLGQGLEFLIYFQGNSAPDKSGLPSDRFSAERTGGSVSTLTIQRTQQEDSAVYLCASSLVIRDQPQHFGDGTRLSIL.

CDR3 nucleotide sequence: TGCGCCAGCAGCTTGGGGAGCTCTGGAAACACCATATATTTT. Amino acid sequence: CASSLGSSGNTIYF. V is TRBV5-1 and J is TRBJ1-3, with unresolved D. The V end was cut by 0 bases, the J end by 0 bases, with 4 bases between. Germline CDR1 and CDR2: SGHRS and YFSETQ. The CDR3 runs to 14 residues.

This chain uses TRBV12-5 with TRBJ2-7; 12 nucleotides align to TRBD2. Germline V lookup: CDR1 LGHNT, CDR2 FRNRAP. This CDR3 has 17 amino acids. Losses at the gene ends were 1 base for V and 4 bases for J; bases not matched to a gene: 8. CDR3 loop: CASGLGASGGARYEQYF. The DNA of the CDR3 is TGTGCTAGTGGTTTGGGGGCTAGCGGGGGGGCTCGGTACGAGCAGTACTTC.

This clone was detected only a few times. The V and J genes are TRBV7-9 and TRBJ1-1; 10 bases are shared with TRBD1. V lost 1 base and J lost 12; bases outside the gene matches: 8. The CDR3 length is 14 residues. CDR1 and CDR2 from the germline V gene are SEHNR and FQNEAQ (reference sequence). CDR3 sequence (DNA): TGTGCCAGCAGCTTAGGCCCTGGACAGGGGGAGACTTTCTTT. Its protein is CASSLGPGQGETFF.

This clone has just one count. V and J are TRBV5-8 and TRBJ2-7, with 11 nucleotides matching TRBD2. The ends lost 0 bases at V and 7 bases at J; junction bases unmatched: 0. Germline-derived CDR1 and CDR2 are SGHTS and YDEGEE. This CDR3 is 13 amino acids long. The CDR3 DNA reads as TGTGCCAGCAGCTTGGGACTAGCGGGGGAGCAGTACTTC. Its protein product is CASSLGLAGEQYF. Full variable domain (missing parts from reference TRBV5-8 and TRBJ2-7): EAGVTQSPTHLIKTRGQQATLRCSPISGHTSVYWYQQALGLGLQFLLWYDEGEERNRGNFPPRFSGRQFPNYSSELNVNALELEDSALYLCASSLGLAGEQYFGPGTRLTVT.

This clone came up a few times. The chain joins TRBV6-1 to TRBJ2-1, with TRBD1 identical over 8 bases. The CDR3 sequence is 14 residues long. Trimming cost V 6 bases and J 5 bases; bases outside gene matches: 6. The V gene's germline CDR1 is MNHNS and CDR2 SASEGT. CDR3 sequence (DNA): TGTGCCAGCAGCCAGGGACAGGCCCACAATGAGCAGTTCTTC. As protein: CASSQGQAHNEQFF.

A few counts support this clone. This chain uses TRBV6-6 with TRBJ1-1; tentative D call: TRBD1 (5 bases). From germline, CDR1 is MNHNY and CDR2 SVGAGI (reference sequence). CDR3 size: 11 residues. Trimming took 5 bases from V and 10 from J, leaving 11 bases between them. CDR3 loop: CASSDGGRAFF. The DNA of the CDR3 is TGTGCCAGCAGTGACGGGGGGAGAGCTTTCTTT.